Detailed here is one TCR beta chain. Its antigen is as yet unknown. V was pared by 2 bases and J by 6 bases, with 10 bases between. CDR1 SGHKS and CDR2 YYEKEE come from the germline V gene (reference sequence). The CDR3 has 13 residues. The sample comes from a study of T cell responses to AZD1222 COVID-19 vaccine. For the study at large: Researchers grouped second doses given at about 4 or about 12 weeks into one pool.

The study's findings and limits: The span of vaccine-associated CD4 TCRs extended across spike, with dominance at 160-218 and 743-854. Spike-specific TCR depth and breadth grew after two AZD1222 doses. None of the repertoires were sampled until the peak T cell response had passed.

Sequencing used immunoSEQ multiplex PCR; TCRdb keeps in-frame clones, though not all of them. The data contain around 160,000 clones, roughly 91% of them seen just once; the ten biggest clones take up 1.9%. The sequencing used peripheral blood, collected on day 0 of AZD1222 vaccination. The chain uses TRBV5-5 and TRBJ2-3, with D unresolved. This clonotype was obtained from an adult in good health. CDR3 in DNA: TGTGCCAGCAGCTTCCCAAGCTCCGATACGCAGTATTTT. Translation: CASSFPSSDTQYF.